These T cell receptor beta chains were read from a single sample in a study of T cells in localized non-small cell lung cancer. Profiling relied on immunoSEQ multiplex PCR, and the TCRdb table lists in-frame clones only, not all of them. Seen here are under 55,000 clones, around 82% observed once, and the top ten hold about 4.7%. The starting material was PBMCs, obtained before any cancer treatment. These receptors all come from a woman between 35 and 70 years old with stage II lung adenocarcinoma. CDR3s include the opening cysteine and the closing phenylalanine or tryptophan. The D gene is left open where the match is weak. A row's size may be missing; if present it is once, few, many or a size class.

j_call	v_call	clone_size	d_call	cdr3_nt	cdr3_aa
TRBJ2-1	TRBV27	.	TRBD1	TGTGCCAGCAGACAGGGGCACAATGAGCAGTTCTTC	CASRQGHNEQFF
TRBJ2-3	TRBV19	.	.	TGTGCCAGTAGTTCCTCCGGGACCCGCCGAGATACGCAGTATTTT	CASSSSGTRRDTQYF
TRBJ2-2	TRBV5-1	.	.	TGCGCCAGCAGGTCTGGAGGCATCCCATCCGGGGAGCTGTTTTTT	CASRSGGIPSGELFF
TRBJ1-1	TRBV27	.	.	TGTGCCAGCAGTTTATGGGGGGCCGGCACTGAAGCTTTCTTT	CASSLWGAGTEAFF
TRBJ2-5	TRBV10-3	.	.	TGTGCCACGAGGGGACACCAAGAGACCCAGTACTTC	CATRGHQETQYF
TRBJ2-5	TRBV5-1	.	.	TGCGCCAGCAGCTTGGCCGGGACTGGAGAGACCCAGTACTTC	CASSLAGTGETQYF
TRBJ1-1	TRBV7-2	.	.	TGTGCCAGCAGCCCAACGACAGCAGAAGCTTTCTTT	CASSPTTAEAFF
TRBJ1-2	TRBV6-4	.	.	TGTGCCAGCACCCTCAGGGAGGTCTATGGCTACACCTTC	CASTLREVYGYTF
TRBJ1-2	TRBV6-5	.	.	TGTGCCAGCAGTTACGGGCCAGACTATGGCTACACCTTC	CASSYGPDYGYTF
TRBJ1-6	TRBV6-1	.	.	TGTGCCAGCAGTGAATGGGGGACGCCCCGGGACTTT	CASSEWGTPRDF
TRBJ2-5	TRBV7-8	.	.	TGTGCCAGCAGGGCCGGGATACAAGAGACCCAGTACTTC	CASRAGIQETQYF
TRBJ2-5	TRBV29-1	.	TRBD1	TGCAGCGTGGACAGGGGAAATTCGGAGACCCAGTACTTC	CSVDRGNSETQYF
TRBJ1-2	TRBV9	.	.	TGTGCCAGCAGCCCCGCCCCAGGGAAAACTGTTTCGGGCTACACCTTC	CASSPAPGKTVSGYTF
TRBJ2-7	TRBV6-1	.	.	TGTGCCAGCAGTGGTGGCACCCCCTACGAGCAGTACTTC	CASSGGTPYEQYF
TRBJ1-1	TRBV9	few	.	TGTGCCAGCAGTTGGGGCCGGAACACTGAAGCTTTCTTT	CASSWGRNTEAFF
TRBJ1-4	TRBV6-6	.	.	TGTGCCAGCAGTTATGAGGGGGCAACTAATGAAAAACTGTTTTTT	CASSYEGATNEKLFF
TRBJ1-6	TRBV4-2	once	.	TGTGCCAGCAGCCAAAGAGACGACAGTTTTAGGTCACCCCTCCACTTT	CASSQRDDSFRSPLHF
TRBJ1-1	TRBV4-2	.	.	TGTGCCAGCAGCCAAGGGCCCGGAAAGACTGAAGCTTTCTTT	CASSQGPGKTEAFF
TRBJ1-2	TRBV18	.	.	TGTGCCAGCTCACCCCGGACCGCTAACTATGGCTACACCTTC	CASSPRTANYGYTF
TRBJ1-6	TRBV7-6	.	.	TGTGCCAGCAGCGTGGCGGGTAGGGGCCTCACCCCCCTCCACTTT	CASSVAGRGLTPLHF
TRBJ2-1	TRBV5-1	.	TRBD2	TGCGCCAGCAGCCTAGAGGGGAGGGATGAGCAGTTCTTC	CASSLEGRDEQFF
TRBJ1-2	TRBV4-1	.	TRBD1	TGCGCCAGCAGCTCCGGACAGGACTACTATGGCTACACCTTC	CASSSGQDYYGYTF
TRBJ1-1	TRBV19	.	TRBD1	TGTGCCAGTAGCCGACAGGGGGCGGTTGGTGAAGCTTTCTTT	CASSRQGAVGEAFF